This T cell receptor (beta chain) stems from a study of cytomegalovirus exposure and HLA in healthy donors. The overall study: Out of 398 genotyped donors, roughly 83% belonged to the Caucasian-associated ancestry cluster.

Regarding this clone: Antigen specificity is unknown.

Trimming at V came to 5 bases and at J to 9 bases, leaving 10 bases not matched to a gene. The V gene's germline CDR1 is SGHTA and CDR2 FQGNSA. The CDR3 spans 16 residues. General study points: Later work found that TCR association rates differed between HLA loci; DRB1 had the most and HLA-C the fewest. The study designated fewer than 200 TCR beta chains cytomegalovirus-associated.

The study ran its PCR with 60 Vbeta and 13 Jbeta primers. Using immunoSEQ multiplex PCR, the repertoire was profiled, and TCRdb retains in-frame clones only, with some absent. The repertoire consists of approximately 190,000 clones, with over 75% occurring once and the leading ten covering approximately 6%. The chain recombines TRBV7-2 with TRBJ2-3, with 14 bases fitting TRBD2. The material sequenced was PBMCs. The source is a man between 35 and 55 years old in good health and CMV-seropositive. CDR3 nucleotide sequence: TGTGCCAGCAGCACCGGACTAGCGGGGGGTTCTTGGACGCAGTATTTT. It specifies CASSTGLAGGSWTQYF.